Reported below is one T cell receptor beta chain. The antigen is undetermined. The data stem from a study of blood T cells in healthy people across ages. Donation came from healthy Caucasian individuals in Russia who were aged 6 to 90. Staff drew around 10 milliliters of peripheral blood from each donor. With a J-beta primer mix and a sample-barcoded 5' primer, a second PCR ran roughly 6 to 11 cycles. In TCRdb, the 5' RACE reads were re-called with MiXCR into one record per CDR3 protein. The table shows about a million distinct CDR3 sequences, with roughly 47% occurring only once. The length of the CDR3 is 15 residues. Germline assignment: CDR1 SGHAT and CDR2 FQNNGV. Unmatched junction bases numbered 6, after V lost 1 base and J lost 7 bases. Study results and limitations: Significant beta diversity loss was already apparent by age roughly 43, declining roughly linearly. There was a strong correlation between TCR beta diversity and naive T cell percentage.

Sequenced material: blood. This chain joins TRBV11-2 and TRBJ2-2; 7 nucleotides agree with TRBD2. The receptor was derived from a woman aged 60 to 75 in good health. CDR3 protein: CASSLGGSYGGELFF. The DNA for the CDR3 is TGTGCCAGCAGCTTAGGCGGGAGCTATGGCGGGGAGCTGTTTTTT.